These 17 T cell receptor beta chains share one sample of origin, sequenced in a study of PD-L1 blockade in urothelial cancer (dated by TCRdb to the late 2010s). The time point tag for this specimen amounts to: peripheral blood 6 weeks after treatment start. Library generation was performed with the immunoSEQ multiplex PCR assay. TCRdb stores this immuneACCESS table with in-frame sequences only. Part of the clones is absent; in the studies checked, under half of the shortfall reflects unresolved V genes, and no reason is known for the rest. In this sample the table shows approximately 120,000 clones, about 82% of which occur a single time. The top ten clonotypes cover 2% to 3% of the sample. The sequencing used PBMCs, collected around atezolizumab (anti-PD-L1) treatment. These receptors all stem from a man aged 45 to 65 with urothelial cancer.

The chain couples TRBV27 to TRBJ2-3; no clear D gene. V shed 6 bases and J shed 5 bases, with 12 bases lying between them. This CDR3 is built from 13 residues. Germline CDR1 reads MNHEY; CDR2 reads SMNVEV (reference sequence). The CDR3 sequence: CASSLRRGDTQYF. As DNA, the CDR3 is TGTGCCAGCAGCCTACGTAGAGGAGATACGCAGTATTTT.

The chain has TRBV28 and TRBJ1-2; D might be TRBD1 (6 bases). Trimming took off 2 bases at V and 8 bases at J, with 12 bases between the two ends. This CDR3 region has 13 residues. The germline V gene encodes CDR1 MDHEN and CDR2 SYDVKM. The DNA for the CDR3 is TGTGCCAGCAGTTTACCCCAGGGGCTAGGCTACACCTTC. Translating it yields CASSLPQGLGYTF.

This chain links TRBV5-1 with TRBJ1-2; D unresolved. Germline-derived CDR1 and CDR2 are SGHRS and YFSETQ. V shed 0 bases and J shed 0 bases, with 9 bases lying between them. The CDR3 extends over 15 amino acids. In DNA, the CDR3 is TGCGCCAGCAGCTTGGAAGCCCGAGCTAACTATGGCTACACCTTC. Translation gives CASSLEARANYGYTF.

V is TRBV2 and J is TRBJ2-3, with no clear D. The CDR3 extends over 14 amino acids. With 4 bases removed from V and 8 bases from J, the gap between germline ends came to 16 bases. Per germline, CDR1 SNHLY and CDR2 FYNNEI. The CDR3 reads CASSGLGHLSTQYF. The CDR3 region has the DNA TGTGCCAGCAGTGGTCTGGGCCACTTGAGTACGCAGTATTTT.

The sample holds one count of this clone. The genes are TRBV14 and TRBJ2-3, with TRBD2 matching over 8 bases. Germline V CDR1 and CDR2: SGHDN, FVKESK. After removal of 1 base from V and 7 bases from J, the junction contained 10 bases not matched to a gene. This CDR3 is 16 amino acids long. The CDR3 DNA sequence: TGTGCCAGCAGCCAAGCTTCTAGCGGGCGTGTTTATACGCAGTATTTT. Its translation: CASSQASSGRVYTQYF.

V is TRBV6-1 and J is TRBJ2-1; TRBD2 is a possible D gene (6 bases). V lost 5 bases, J lost 3 bases, and 14 bases lay in between. The CDR3 is 15 amino acids. Germline V gene data show CDR1 as MNHNS and CDR2 as SASEGT. The CDR3 sequence: CASSLGTSYYNEQFF. The CDR3 region has the DNA TGTGCCAGCAGTCTTGGGACTTCCTACTACAATGAGCAGTTCTTC.

The chain combines TRBV5-4 with TRBJ1-2; perhaps TRBD1 as D (5 bases). Germline V CDR1 and CDR2: SGHNT, YYREEE (reference sequence). V lost 0 bases to trimming and J lost 8 bases, with 14 bases between them. CDR3 length: 14 residues. The CDR3 nucleotides read TGTGCCAGCAGCTTGGCCAGGGCCCTAGGCGGCTACACCTTC. Amino acid sequence: CASSLARALGGYTF. The entire variable domain, with the rest obtained from reference TRBV5-4 and TRBJ1-2, is as follows: ETGVTQSPTHLIKTRGQQVTLRCSSQSGHNTVSWYQQALGQGPQFIFQYYREEENGRGNFPPRFSGLQFPNYSSELNVNALELDDSALYLCASSLARALGGYTFGSGTRLTVV.

This clone was counted once. The V and J genes are TRBV4-1 and TRBJ2-4; possible D gene TRBD2, 6 bases. The V end was cut by 1 base, the J end by 2 bases, with 12 bases between. The CDR3 length is 16 residues. In germline, CDR1 is MGHRA, CDR2 YSYEKL. The CDR3 region has the DNA TGCGCCAGCAGCCAAGGGGACTTCACGTCCAAAAACATTCAGTACTTC. Translating gives CASSQGDFTSKNIQYF.

The rearrangement links TRBV28 to TRBJ2-3; 10 nucleotides agree with TRBD2. Germline V CDR1 and CDR2: MDHEN, SYDVKM. CDR3 size: 16 residues. With V trimmed by 4 bases and J by 1 base, 5 bases remained unmatched. The CDR3 DNA reads as TGTGCCAGCAGTTCCCAAGCGGGGGGGGGCACAGATACGCAGTATTTT. Translation: CASSSQAGGGTDTQYF.

This sequence joins TRBV10-3 and TRBJ2-7, with D unresolved. V was clipped by 8 bases and J by 5 bases, with 13 bases between them. The length of the CDR3 is 12 residues. In germline, CDR1 is ENHRY, CDR2 SYGVKD. CDR3 protein: CAIAPVADEQYF. The CDR3 nucleotides are TGTGCCATCGCCCCCGTCGCAGACGAGCAGTACTTC.

The chain combines TRBV15 with TRBJ2-7; TRBD1 aligns across 7 bases. Germline CDR1 LNHNV, CDR2 YYDKDF (reference sequence). J was trimmed by 4 bases and V by 3 bases; bases with no gene match: 6. The CDR3 spans 14 residues. The CDR3 loop reads CATSRTGNRYEQYF. DNA of the CDR3: TGTGCCACCAGCAGGACAGGGAATCGTTACGAGCAGTACTTC.

The chain employs TRBV19 and TRBJ2-3; maybe TRBD2 (6 bases). The CDR3 length is 13 residues. V gave up 7 bases and J gave up 2 bases, with 10 bases separating them. Germline-derived CDR1 and CDR2 are LNHDA and SQIVND (reference sequence). In DNA form, the CDR3 reads TGTGCCAGTATCTCGGGAGACACAGATACGCAGTATTTT. It specifies CASISGDTDTQYF.

This chain joins TRBV28 and TRBJ2-7; possibly TRBD2 for D (6 bases). Germline CDR1 reads MDHEN; CDR2 reads SYDVKM. The CDR3 length is 17 residues. V was trimmed by 4 bases and J by 0 bases, leaving 19 bases between them. This CDR3 reads CASSSITGSRSSYEQYF. The CDR3, as DNA: TGTGCCAGCAGTTCAATTACCGGGAGTAGGAGCTCCTACGAGCAGTACTTC.

This clone was recorded many times. This chain joins TRBV5-1 and TRBJ1-6; D is possibly TRBD1 (5 bases). The CDR3 contains 13 residues. Trimming removed 2 bases at V and 10 bases at J, with 10 bases between. The germline CDR1 and CDR2 sequences are SGHRS and YFSETQ. CDR3 loop: CASSLGDRSPLHF. As DNA, the CDR3 is TGCGCCAGCAGCTTAGGGGATCGCTCACCCCTCCACTTT.

This clone was seen a handful of times. The rearrangement uses TRBV21-1 and TRBJ2-7; the table assigns TRBD1, which was not confirmed against the DNA. TRBV21-1 corresponds to a pseudogene. There are 16 residues in the CDR3. CDR3 in DNA: TGTGCCAGCAGCAAAGCCGCCGGGACAGTCTCCTACGAGCAGTACTTC. Its protein is CASSKAAGTVSYEQYF.

The chain uses TRBV7-9 and TRBJ2-3; D may be TRBD2 (6 bases). The CDR3 runs to 14 residues. V was cut by 5 bases and J by 2 bases, with 11 bases left in between. Germline CDR1 SEHNR, CDR2 FQNEAQ (reference sequence). Here the CDR3 reads CASSPGLNTDTQYF. CDR3 DNA: TGTGCCAGCAGCCCGGGACTTAACACAGATACGCAGTATTTT. The whole variable domain, filled in from reference TRBV7-9 and TRBJ2-3, reads DTGVSQNPRHKITKRGQNVTFRCDPISEHNRLYWYRQTLGQGPEFLTYFQNEAQLEKSRLLSDRFSAERPKGSFSTLEIQRTEQGDSAMYLCASSPGLNTDTQYFGPGTRLTVL.

This clone was seen more than once but under ten times. This sample includes further DNA sequences coding for the same CDR3. The CDR3 nucleotides read TGTGCCTGGAGTCTGGGACAGCCTTATTCACCCCTCCACTTT. The encoded protein is CAWSLGQPYSPLHF. The gene calls are TRBV30 and TRBJ1-6; 7 bases line up with TRBD1. Trimming took 2 bases from V and 8 from J; bases not matched to a gene: 6. The V gene's germline CDR1 is GTSNPN and CDR2 SVGIG (reference sequence). This CDR3 region has 14 residues.